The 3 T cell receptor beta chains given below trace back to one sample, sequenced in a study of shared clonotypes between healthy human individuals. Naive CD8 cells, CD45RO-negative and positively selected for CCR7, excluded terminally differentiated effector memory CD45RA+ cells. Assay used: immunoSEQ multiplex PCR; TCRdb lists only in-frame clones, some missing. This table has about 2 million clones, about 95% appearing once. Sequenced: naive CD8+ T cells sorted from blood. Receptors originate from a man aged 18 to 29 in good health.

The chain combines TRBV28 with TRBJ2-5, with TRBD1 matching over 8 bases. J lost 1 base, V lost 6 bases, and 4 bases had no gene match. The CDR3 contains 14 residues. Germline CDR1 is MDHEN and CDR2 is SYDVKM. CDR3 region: CASSWTGTQETQYF. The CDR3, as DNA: TGTGCCAGCAGCTGGACAGGGACCCAAGAGACCCAGTACTTC.

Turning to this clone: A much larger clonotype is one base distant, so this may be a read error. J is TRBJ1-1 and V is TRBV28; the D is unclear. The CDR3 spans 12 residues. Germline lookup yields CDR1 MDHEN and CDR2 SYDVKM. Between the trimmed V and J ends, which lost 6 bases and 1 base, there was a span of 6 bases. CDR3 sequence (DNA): TGTGCCAGCAGGTTGGGGAACACTGAAGCTTTCTTT. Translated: CASRLGNTEAFF.

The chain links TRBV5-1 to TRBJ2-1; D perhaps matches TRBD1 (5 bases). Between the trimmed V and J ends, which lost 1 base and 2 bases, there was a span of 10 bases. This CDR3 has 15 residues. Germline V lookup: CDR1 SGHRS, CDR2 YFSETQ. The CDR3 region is CASSLTGSPYNEQFF. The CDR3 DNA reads TGCGCCAGCAGCTTGACAGGTTCCCCCTACAATGAGCAGTTCTTC. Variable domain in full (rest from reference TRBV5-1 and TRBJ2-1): KAGVTQTPRYLIKTRGQQVTLSCSPISGHRSVSWYQQTPGQGLQFLFEYFSETQRNKGNFPGRFSGRQFSNSRSEMNVSTLELGDSALYLCASSLTGSPYNEQFFGPGTRLTVL.